This T cell receptor beta chain was identified in a study of blood T cell repertoires in COVID-19. Study-wide background: COVID-19 samples, acute and convalescent, were from the United States, Italy and Spain. PBMCs, B-cell-depleted T cells, or T cells provided the cDNA or gDNA that made up the material.

This CDR3 spans 14 amino acids. V was cut by 4 bases and J by 0 bases, with 11 bases left in between. CDR1 and CDR2 from the germline V gene are SGHRS and YFSETQ. Methods used by the authors: Reference gene primer amplification in the assay estimated nucleated cell counts. Profiled with immunoSEQ multiplex PCR; TCRdb holds only in-frame clones, not every one. The DNA gave D and trimming, while V, J and clone size come from that table. The sample lists more than 20,000 clones; roughly 89% were seen once. The TCR comes from a woman aged 60-70 years with active COVID-19. The V and J genes are TRBV5-1 and TRBJ2-7; no reliable D call. The sequenced material came from peripheral blood. The CDR3 here is CASSQYDSSYEQYF. The CDR3 DNA follows: TGCGCCAGCAGCCAATATGATAGCTCCTACGAGCAGTACTTC.